This record covers a single TCR beta chain. Its cognate antigen is unknown. The data originate from a study of T cells in localized non-small cell lung cancer. Overall study results and limits: A median of around 60 clones ranked among the top 100 in tumor appeared in adjacent lung. Maximal T cell clonality occurred in uninvolved adjacent lung, with tumor ranking below it. Higher adjacent-lung clonality was associated with shorter survival. Sequencing was limited to one tumor region, leaving the possibility of heterogeneity open.

The CDR3 has 14 residues. The V gene lost 0 bases and the J gene lost 6 bases, with 10 bases spanning the gap. In germline, CDR1 is SGDLS, CDR2 YYNGEE. Using immunoSEQ multiplex PCR, the repertoire was profiled, and TCRdb retains in-frame clones only, with some absent. The sample has around 9,600 clones, about 90% seen once; the top ten hold about 7.5%. This TCR came from a woman aged 35-75 years with stage I squamous cell lung carcinoma. The sequencing used peripheral blood, collected before any cancer treatment. The V call is TRBV9, the J call TRBJ2-4, with D perhaps assigned TRBD1 or TRBD2 (5 bases each). Here the CDR3 reads CASSVGGDLNIQYF. The CDR3 DNA is TGTGCCAGCAGCGTAGGAGGGGACCTAAACATTCAGTACTTC.